The source of this T cell receptor beta chain is a study of cytomegalovirus exposure and HLA in healthy donors. Study overall: An earlier analysis found roughly 110 million unique TCR beta sequences from approximately 200 million T cells. Study-wide points: TCR beta V- and J-gene trimming was later associated with a missense DCLRE1C variant. The study found most TCR sequences rare, yet found some public TCRs in many donors.

The study ran its PCR with 60 Vbeta and 13 Jbeta primers. Generated by immunoSEQ multiplex PCR, the TCRdb table keeps only in-frame clones and is missing some. This table has 200,000 or so clones, approximately 80% appearing once. Worth noting for this clone: The antigen is not known.

The sequence derives from a boy between 2 and 10 years old in good health and CMV-seronegative. The sequencing sample was made of PBMCs.

This chain's CDR3 is CASSPGTMYADTQYF. In DNA form, the CDR3 reads TGTGCCAGTAGTCCTGGTACAATGTACGCAGATACGCAGTATTTT. This sequence joins TRBV19 and TRBJ2-3; D call uncertain. The CDR3 covers 15 residues. Germline loops: CDR1 LNHDA, CDR2 SQIVND (reference sequence). The V and J ends lost 5 bases and 4 bases respectively, with 16 bases between them.